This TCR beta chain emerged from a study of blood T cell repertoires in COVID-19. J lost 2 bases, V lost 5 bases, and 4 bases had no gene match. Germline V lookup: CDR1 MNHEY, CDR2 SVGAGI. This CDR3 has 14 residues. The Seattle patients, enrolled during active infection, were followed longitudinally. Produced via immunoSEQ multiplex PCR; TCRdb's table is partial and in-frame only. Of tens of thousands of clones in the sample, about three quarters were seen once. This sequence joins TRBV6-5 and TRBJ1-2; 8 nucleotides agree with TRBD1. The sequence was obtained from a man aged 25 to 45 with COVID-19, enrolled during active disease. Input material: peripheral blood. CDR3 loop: CASSKGQVNYGYTF. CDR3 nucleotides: TGTGCCAGCAGTAAGGGACAGGTGAACTATGGCTACACCTTC.